What follows are 27 T cell receptor beta chains derived from one specimen sequenced in a study of CD8 T cells in ankylosing spondylitis. Study-level findings and limits: One TCR beta motif, made up of eight or nine highly homologous variants, appeared characteristic of ankylosing spondylitis blood.

For these receptors, no antigen is known. TCRdb analysed the 5' RACE reads with MiXCR anew, one entry per CDR3 protein. The sample includes 350,000 to 550,000 distinct CDR3 sequences, around 26% of them seen just once. Sequenced sample: blood, either unsorted or a sorted T cell fraction (not recorded which). These receptors all come from a male donor with ankylosing spondylitis.

The rearrangement links TRBV7-8 to TRBJ2-7; 8 positions agree with TRBD2. With V trimmed by 5 bases and J by 0 bases, 6 bases remained unmatched. The length of the CDR3 is 15 residues. CDR1 is SGHVS, CDR2 FQNEAQ, per germline. The CDR3, as DNA: TGTGCCAGCAGCGTTAGCGGGGACGCCTCCTACGAGCAGTACTTC. Protein product: CASSVSGDASYEQYF.

The sample holds a few counts of this clonotype. V is TRBV4-2 and J is TRBJ2-1; tentative D call: TRBD2 (6 bases). The CDR3 loop spans 18 amino acids. V lost 1 base to trimming and J lost 0 bases, with 16 bases between them. Germline V gives CDR1 LGHNA, CDR2 YNFKEQ. In nucleotides, the CDR3 is TGTGCCAGCAGCCAAGCAGCGGGCCAACCAAGCTCCTACAATGAGCAGTTCTTC. This codes for CASSQAAGQPSSYNEQFF.

There are many counts of this clonotype. The gene calls are TRBV5-1 and TRBJ1-2; D unclear. Trimming took 1 base from V and 0 from J, leaving 7 bases between them. This CDR3 has 14 residues. Germline assignment: CDR1 SGHRS and CDR2 YFSETQ. This chain's CDR3 is CASSLTHSNYGYTF. CDR3 DNA: TGCGCCAGCAGCTTGACCCACTCTAACTATGGCTACACCTTC.

The gene calls are TRBV7-2 and TRBJ2-5; TRBD2 agrees at 10 bases. V was clipped by 3 bases and J by 7 bases; unmatched bases: 8. Germline V gives CDR1 SGHTA, CDR2 FQGNSA. This CDR3 is 15 amino acids long. For the CDR3, the DNA is TGTGCCAGCAGCTTGAGGACTAGCGGCCTCGGGACCCAGTACTTC. This encodes CASSLRTSGLGTQYF.

V gene TRBV12-3 or TRBV12-4 combines with J gene TRBJ2-1; D is ambiguous. CDR3 length: 12 amino acids. Trimming pared 8 bases from V and 2 bases from J, leaving 7 bases between. The CDR3 DNA follows: TGTGCCAGCGGCGACCCCTACAATGAGCAGTTCTTC. Translating gives CASGDPYNEQFF.

The rearrangement links TRBV20-1 to TRBJ2-7; the match to TRBD2 covers 9 bases. Germline V gene sequence: CDR1 DFQATT, CDR2 SNEGSKA (reference sequence). The CDR3 is made up of 13 amino acids. J was trimmed by 4 bases and V by 6 bases; bases with no gene match: 7. This CDR3 reads CSAPSGTLYEQYF. CDR3 DNA sequence: TGCAGTGCCCCTAGCGGGACACTGTACGAGCAGTACTTC.

This clonotype was counted a few times. The rearrangement uses TRBV12-3 or TRBV12-4 and TRBJ1-5; the D is unclear. The V gene lost 8 bases and the J gene lost 3 bases, with 17 bases spanning the gap. This CDR3 comprises 15 residues. The CDR3 coding sequence is TGTGCCAGCGGGGAGGAGGGCCTTTTCAATCAGCCCCAGCATTTT. Encoded protein: CASGEEGLFNQPQHF.

This clonotype was observed a few times. The rearrangement uses TRBV5-1 and TRBJ1-1, with a possible D match to TRBD1 (5 bases). The CDR3 totals 15 residues. Germline assignment: CDR1 SGHRS and CDR2 YFSETQ. With 4 bases removed from V and 3 bases from J, the gap between germline ends came to 16 bases. CDR3: CASSPRGLKYTEAFF. CDR3 DNA sequence: TGCGCCAGCAGCCCGCGGGGGTTGAAATACACTGAAGCTTTCTTT.

This chain uses TRBV12-3 or TRBV12-4 with TRBJ1-1; D ambiguous. The CDR3 is made up of 14 amino acids. Trimming left V 7 bases short and J 0 bases short, with 12 bases between. The DNA of the CDR3 is TGTGCCAGCACCTGGAACCACATGAACACTGAAGCTTTCTTT. This sequence encodes CASTWNHMNTEAFF.

This clonotype was detected ten times or more. This rearrangement joins TRBV5-1 to TRBJ2-1, with 11 nucleotides matching TRBD2. There are 15 residues in the CDR3. V lost 4 bases, J lost 3 bases, and 3 bases stayed unmatched. Looked up from germline, CDR1 is SGHRS and CDR2 is YFSETQ. CDR3 nucleotides: TGCGCCAGCAGCACTGGGACTAGCGGCTACAATGAGCAGTTCTTC. Residues: CASSTGTSGYNEQFF.

This rearrangement joins TRBV7-8 to TRBJ2-3; TRBD2 aligns across 8 bases. Germline V gene lookup returns CDR1 SGHVS and CDR2 FQNEAQ. The CDR3 is 15 residues long. J gave up 4 bases and V 5 bases, and 8 bases lay outside the gene matches. The CDR3 reads CASSLSGSGADTQYF. In nucleotides, the CDR3 is TGTGCCAGCAGCCTAAGCGGGAGTGGAGCAGATACGCAGTATTTT.

The J gene is TRBJ2-1, the V gene TRBV20-1; 11 nucleotides align to TRBD2. Trimming removed 6 bases from V and 8 bases from J; junction bases left unmatched: 9. The CDR3 has 14 residues. CDR1 is DFQATT and CDR2 is SNEGSKA in the germline V gene (reference sequence). CDR3 protein: CSAFLAGGHDEQFF. The DNA for the CDR3 is TGCAGTGCATTTTTAGCGGGAGGGCATGATGAGCAGTTCTTC.

This clonotype showed up many times. The chain joins TRBV30 to TRBJ1-2; D unresolved. Per germline, CDR1 GTSNPN and CDR2 SVGIG (reference sequence). The V and J ends lost 0 bases and 8 bases respectively, with 10 bases between them. The CDR3 consists of 12 residues. This CDR3 is CAWSVVAGGYTF. In DNA form, the CDR3 reads TGTGCCTGGAGTGTGGTCGCGGGCGGCTACACCTTC.

The sample holds many counts of this clonotype. The chain joins TRBV5-1 to TRBJ2-1, with D unresolved. This CDR3 comprises 14 residues. Germline-derived CDR1 and CDR2 are SGHRS and YFSETQ. V lost 1 base and J 1 base, leaving 6 bases between the germline ends. CDR3 coding DNA: TGCGCCAGCAGCTTGATTGGTTCCTACAATGAGCAGTTCTTC. Translated, it gives CASSLIGSYNEQFF.

This clonotype was picked up many times. The genes are TRBV5-1 and TRBJ2-1, with D uncertain. V was trimmed by 4 bases and J by 5 bases, leaving 16 bases between them. The CDR3 has 15 residues. The V gene's germline CDR1 is SGHRS and CDR2 YFSETQ. The CDR3 DNA reads as TGCGCCAGCAGCCCCCTGGGTAGTTCGAACAATGAGCAGTTCTTC. Translated: CASSPLGSSNNEQFF.

This chain connects TRBV5-1 to TRBJ2-5; 9 bases line up with TRBD2. Trimming took 4 bases from V and 3 from J; bases not matched to a gene: 10. CDR1 SGHRS and CDR2 YFSETQ come from the germline V gene. The CDR3 totals 16 residues. For the CDR3, the DNA is TGCGCCAGCAGCCCGGAACATAGCGGGAGTGAAGAGACCCAGTACTTC. Translation: CASSPEHSGSEETQYF. The complete variable domain, with remaining parts taken from reference TRBV5-1 and TRBJ2-5, reads KAGVTQTPRYLIKTRGQQVTLSCSPISGHRSVSWYQQTPGQGLQFLFEYFSETQRNKGNFPGRFSGRQFSNSRSEMNVSTLELGDSALYLCASSPEHSGSEETQYFGPGTRLLVL.

The chain employs TRBV7-9 and TRBJ1-2; no clear D gene. CDR1 is SEHNR and CDR2 is FQNEAQ in the germline V gene (reference sequence). V was pared by 3 bases and J by 7 bases, with 12 bases between. There are 13 residues in the CDR3. The CDR3 is CASSLGTAGGYTF. CDR3 DNA sequence: TGTGCCAGCAGCTTGGGAACAGCCGGTGGCTACACCTTC.

The J gene is TRBJ2-3, the V gene TRBV2, with unresolved D. The CDR3 has 12 amino acids. V lost 1 base to trimming and J lost 6 bases, with 5 bases between them. Germline V gene data show CDR1 as SNHLY and CDR2 as FYNNEI. DNA of the CDR3: TGTGCCAGCAGTGAAGGTGGGGATACGCAGTATTTT. This sequence encodes CASSEGGDTQYF.

In this sample, this clonotype turned up once. The CDR3 reads CASSADSQSSYEQYF. For the CDR3, the DNA is TGTGCCAGCAGCGCCGACTCTCAGAGCTCCTACGAGCAGTACTTC. V and J are TRBV11-1 and TRBJ2-7, with no clear D. CDR1 and CDR2 (germline): SGHAT, FQDESV (reference sequence). The CDR3 is 15 residues long. Trimming removed 5 bases from V and 0 bases from J, with 14 bases in between. Using reference TRBV11-1 and TRBJ2-7 for the parts outside the CDR3, the full variable domain is EAEVAQSPRYKITEKSQAVAFWCDPISGHATLYWYRQILGQGPELLVQFQDESVVDDSQLPKDRFSAERLKGVDSTLKIQPAELGDSAMYLCASSADSQSSYEQYFGPGTRLTVT.

There are a few counts of this clonotype. This chain links TRBV28 with TRBJ2-4, with 7 bases matching TRBD1. Germline V gives CDR1 MDHEN, CDR2 SYDVKM. V lost 6 bases, J lost 4 bases, and 9 bases stayed unmatched. The CDR3 is made up of 15 amino acids. The CDR3 region is CASRPGTAGKNIQYF. In nucleotides, the CDR3 is TGTGCCAGCAGACCTGGGACAGCCGGAAAAAACATTCAGTACTTC.

A single count supports this clonotype. This sequence joins TRBV20-1 and TRBJ1-6; TRBD1 matches at 11 bases. The CDR3 runs 14 residues. Trimming cost V 3 bases and J 8 bases; bases outside gene matches: 3. Germline CDR1 is DFQATT and CDR2 is SNEGSKA (reference sequence). The CDR3, as DNA: TGCAGTGCTAGTGGGGACAGGGGGGATTCACCCCTCCACTTT. This gives the protein CSASGDRGDSPLHF.

There are many counts of this clonotype. The chain joins TRBV24-1 to TRBJ2-1, with a possible D match to TRBD2 (5 bases). Trimming pared 5 bases from V and 6 bases from J, leaving 13 bases between. CDR1 is KGHDR, CDR2 SFDVKD, per germline. The CDR3 consists of 14 residues. The CDR3 reads CATSAGGAVNEQFF. CDR3 nucleotides: TGTGCCACCAGTGCGGGTGGAGCGGTCAATGAGCAGTTCTTC.

This chain links TRBV12-3 or TRBV12-4 with TRBJ2-1, with D uncertain. The CDR3 length is 12 residues. Trimming shortened V by 5 bases and J by 7 bases, and 9 bases separated the two germline ends. Written as DNA, the CDR3 is TGTGCCAGCAGTCGAAACATGAATGAGCAGTTCTTC. Its protein product is CASSRNMNEQFF.

The chain recombines TRBV20-1 with TRBJ1-5; D perhaps matches TRBD1 (6 bases). This CDR3 spans 12 amino acids. Germline CDR1 reads DFQATT; CDR2 reads SNEGSKA (reference sequence). With 4 bases removed from V and 7 bases from J, the gap between germline ends came to 11 bases. This CDR3 reads CSATSGDQPQHF. Written as DNA, the CDR3 is TGCAGTGCTACCTCAGGGGACCAGCCCCAGCATTTT.

This clonotype was counted between two and nine times. The DNA of the CDR3 is TGTGCCGCCGGGACAGGGAACAATCAGCCCCAGCATTTT. Translated: CAAGTGNNQPQHF. This chain joins TRBV30 and TRBJ1-5; 9 bases are shared with TRBD1. V was pared by 8 bases and J by 3 bases, with 5 bases of the junction left unmatched. Germline V gene sequence: CDR1 GTSNPN, CDR2 SVGIG (reference sequence). This CDR3 has 13 residues.

The sample holds a few counts of this clonotype. V and J are TRBV20-1 and TRBJ2-3; D could derive from TRBD1 or TRBD2 (5 bases each). The CDR3 extends over 15 amino acids. Germline lookup yields CDR1 DFQATT and CDR2 SNEGSKA (reference sequence). Trimming cost V 5 bases and J 1 base, with 16 bases left between them. CDR3 nucleotides: TGCAGTGCTCTCCGAGGGGACCGGGGCACAGATACGCAGTATTTT. Encoded protein: CSALRGDRGTDTQYF.

This clonotype was detected a few times. The chain combines TRBV19 with TRBJ2-1; D call uncertain. Per the germline V gene, CDR1 is LNHDA and CDR2 is SQIVND (reference sequence). Trimming took off 7 bases at V and 4 bases at J, with 11 bases between the two ends. This CDR3 is built from 13 residues. For the CDR3, the DNA is TGTGCCAGTACCGGCGGCGCATACAATGAGCAGTTCTTC. The encoded protein is CASTGGAYNEQFF.